Below are 22 T cell receptor beta chains sequenced from a single sample in a study of CD8 T cells in ankylosing spondylitis listed by TCRdb under 2017. The research as a whole found: A TCR beta motif made up of several highly homologous amino acid variants appeared to be characteristic of blood from ankylosing spondylitis patients.

No antigen is known for these receptors. To prepare the library, 5' RACE was applied. The listed sequencing device is Illumina HiSeq 2500. Using fastp trimming at Q25 and MiXCR clonotype assembly, TCRdb reanalyzed the public sequencing data and kept in-frame beta chains. Every CDR3 protein is listed once, alongside the most common genes and DNA of its rows. Here the sample has about 540,000 distinct CDR3 sequences; roughly 13% occur a single time. The ten largest clones capture almost 7% of the sample. The material sequenced was blood, either unsorted or a sorted T cell fraction (not recorded which). These receptors were collected from a male donor with ankylosing spondylitis.

This clonotype was observed many times. CDR3 in amino acids: CSADTSADTQYF. In DNA, the CDR3 is TGCAGTGCTGATACTAGCGCAGATACGCAGTATTTT. The V call is TRBV20-1, the J call TRBJ2-3; 7 bases match TRBD2. The germline gives CDR1 DFQATT, CDR2 SNEGSKA (reference sequence). This CDR3 region has 12 residues. The trim removed 5 bases at V and 4 bases at J, leaving 3 bases unmatched.

This clonotype was recorded a few times. The chain joins TRBV19 to TRBJ1-6; D is unclear. This CDR3 has 13 residues. CDR1 LNHDA and CDR2 SQIVND come from the germline V gene (reference sequence). Trimming shortened V by 5 bases and J by 9 bases, and 11 bases separated the two germline ends. CDR3 residues: CASSGENGSPLHF. The CDR3 nucleotides read TGTGCCAGTAGTGGGGAAAACGGTTCACCCCTCCACTTT. The full variable domain, its missing parts supplied by reference TRBV19 and TRBJ1-6, is DGGITQSPKYLFRKEGQNVTLSCEQNLNHDAMYWYRQDPGQGLRLIYYSQIVNDFQKGDIAEGYSVSREKKESFPLTVTSAQKNPTAFYLCASSGENGSPLHFGNGTRLTVT.

This clonotype occurred a few times. The chain is built from TRBV5-1 and TRBJ2-3; 7 bases fit TRBD2. V trimming: 0 bases; J trimming: 1 base; junction bases outside the gene matches: 8. Germline V lookup: CDR1 SGHRS, CDR2 YFSETQ. The CDR3 is 17 amino acids. The CDR3 region has the DNA TGCGCCAGCAGCTTGGTTTCTAGCGGTTCTGGCACAGATACGCAGTATTTT. As protein: CASSLVSSGSGTDTQYF.

The chain is built from TRBV7-8 and TRBJ2-5, with 7 bases fitting TRBD1. Per germline, CDR1 SGHVS and CDR2 FQNEAQ. The CDR3 runs to 12 residues. The trim removed 7 bases at V and 7 bases at J, leaving 6 bases unmatched. Here the CDR3 DNA reads TGTGCCAGCATCCAGGGGGATGGGACCCAGTACTTC. Translated, it gives CASIQGDGTQYF.

This clonotype was seen a few times. The chain combines TRBV29-1 with TRBJ2-7; 9 bases agree with TRBD2. With V trimmed by 4 bases and J by 5 bases, 9 bases remained unmatched. This CDR3 contains 14 residues. Looked up from germline, CDR1 is SQVTM and CDR2 is ANQGSEA. CDR3: CSVAVIAGAHEQYF. The CDR3, as DNA: TGCAGCGTTGCCGTCATAGCGGGAGCCCACGAGCAGTACTTC.

The rearrangement links TRBV5-1 to TRBJ1-1; 7 bases match TRBD1. This CDR3 has 18 amino acids. CDR1 and CDR2 from the germline V gene are SGHRS and YFSETQ. V trimming: 0 bases; J trimming: 6 bases; junction bases outside the gene matches: 17. The DNA for the CDR3 is TGCGCCAGCAGCTTGGAAGGGGGCTGGGGCCAGCACCGCGCTGAAGCTTTCTTT. Amino acids: CASSLEGGWGQHRAEAFF.

This clonotype has only one observation. This chain links TRBV9 with TRBJ2-1; unclear D gene. CDR1 is SGDLS and CDR2 is YYNGEE in the germline V gene. The CDR3 length is 15 residues. V gave up 0 bases and J gave up 0 bases, with 7 bases separating them. The CDR3 DNA follows: TGTGCCAGCAGCGTAGTAGTGAGCTCCTACAATGAGCAGTTCTTC. Translated: CASSVVVSSYNEQFF.

This chain links TRBV5-1 with TRBJ2-7; D is unresolved. This CDR3 is 11 amino acids long. CDR1 is SGHRS, CDR2 YFSETQ, per germline. Trimming pared 4 bases from V and 11 bases from J, leaving 13 bases between. CDR3 nucleotides: TGCGCCAGCAGCGGCCTAGAAACGGAGTACGTC. Its translation: CASSGLETEYV.

The chain joins TRBV3-1 to TRBJ2-1, with 10 positions matching TRBD1. V was pared by 3 bases and J by 8 bases, with 10 bases of the junction left unmatched. This CDR3 has 16 amino acids. The germline gives CDR1 LGHDT, CDR2 YNNKEL (reference sequence). CDR3 amino acids: CASSQRRDRGNHEQFF. The CDR3 DNA is TGTGCCAGCAGCCAGCGCCGGGACAGGGGAAACCATGAGCAGTTCTTC.

This clonotype was seen a few times. V gene TRBV25-1 combines with J gene TRBJ2-6, with TRBD2 as a possible D gene (5 bases). The CDR3 is 14 residues long. In germline, CDR1 is MGHDK, CDR2 SYGVNS. V was clipped by 3 bases and J by 2 bases, with 5 bases between them. CDR3 amino acids: CASSERAGANVLTF. The CDR3 DNA sequence: TGTGCCAGCAGTGAGAGGGCTGGGGCCAACGTCCTGACTTTC.

The rearrangement joins TRBV12-3 or TRBV12-4 to TRBJ1-3; D gene unclear. The length of the CDR3 is 14 residues. V was trimmed by 5 bases and J by 0 bases, leaving 8 bases between them. The CDR3 DNA is TGTGCCAGCAGTCCGGATCCCTCTGGAAACACCATATATTTT. Its translation: CASSPDPSGNTIYF.

V and J are TRBV5-6 and TRBJ2-7, with TRBD1 matching over 8 bases. Germline V gene lookup returns CDR1 SGHDT and CDR2 YYEEEE. The ends lost 3 bases at V and 6 bases at J; junction bases unmatched: 11. CDR3 size: 15 residues. The CDR3 DNA is TGTGCCAGCAGCTCACCAGGGGGCTACGCTACCGAGCAGTACGTC. It codes for CASSSPGGYATEQYV.

This clonotype was detected a few times. The J gene is TRBJ2-7, the V gene TRBV19, with 7 nucleotides matching TRBD2. Germline V CDR1 and CDR2: LNHDA, SQIVND (reference sequence). This CDR3 contains 12 residues. J lost 4 bases, V lost 9 bases, and 6 bases had no gene match. CDR3 bases: TGTGCCAGCCGGACTAGTGGTTACGAGCAGTACTTC. Its protein product is CASRTSGYEQYF. Using reference TRBV19 and TRBJ2-7 for the parts outside the CDR3, the full variable domain is DGGITQSPKYLFRKEGQNVTLSCEQNLNHDAMYWYRQDPGQGLRLIYYSQIVNDFQKGDIAEGYSVSREKKESFPLTVTSAQKNPTAFYLCASRTSGYEQYFGPGTRLTVT.

The chain employs TRBV6-2 or TRBV6-3 and TRBJ1-6, with D possibly matching TRBD1 (6 bases). This CDR3 has 14 amino acids. V gave up 6 bases and J gave up 10 bases, with 16 bases separating them. Germline lookup yields CDR1 MNHEY and CDR2 SVGEGT. CDR3 in DNA: TGTGCCAGCAGACCCGGACAGCCGGAGTCACCCCTCCACTTT. Amino acids: CASRPGQPESPLHF.

The rearrangement uses TRBV12-3 or TRBV12-4 and TRBJ2-2; 7 nucleotides align to TRBD1. V lost 6 bases to trimming and J lost 5 bases; unmatched junction nucleotides: 3. The CDR3 consists of 13 residues. Here the CDR3 DNA reads TGTGCCAGCAGGACAGGGTTGACCGGGGAGCTGTTTTTT. This encodes CASRTGLTGELFF.

The rearrangement joins TRBV2 to TRBJ1-1; D is perhaps TRBD1 (6 bases). The length of the CDR3 is 14 residues. V lost 2 bases and J 3 bases, leaving 10 bases between the germline ends. From germline, CDR1 is SNHLY and CDR2 FYNNEI. The CDR3 DNA sequence: TGTGCCAGCAGTGAAACAGGGTGGGACACTGAAGCTTTCTTT. Translated, it gives CASSETGWDTEAFF.

The table lists this clonotype with many counts. V is TRBV7-9 and J is TRBJ1-1, with 7 bases lining up with TRBD1. In germline, CDR1 is SEHNR, CDR2 FQNEAQ (reference sequence). The CDR3 is 17 residues long. V shed 6 bases, J shed 1 base, and the junction held 14 bases outside the gene matches. The chain's CDR3 is CASRPRQGVSKNTEAFF. Here the CDR3 DNA reads TGTGCCAGCAGACCACGACAGGGAGTATCGAAGAACACTGAAGCTTTCTTT.

This clonotype was recorded at least ten times. The chain employs TRBV12-3 or TRBV12-4 and TRBJ2-1; no reliable D call. The V and J ends lost 7 bases and 5 bases respectively, with 21 bases between them. This CDR3 contains 16 residues. CDR3 protein: CASNTWLGQRNNEQFF. CDR3 nucleotide sequence: TGTGCCAGCAACACCTGGCTCGGCCAGAGGAACAATGAGCAGTTCTTC.

This clonotype was observed a handful of times. V is TRBV20-1 and J is TRBJ2-1; maybe TRBD2 (6 bases). CDR3 length: 16 residues. Germline V gene data show CDR1 as DFQATT and CDR2 as SNEGSKA (reference sequence). Trimming took 2 bases from V and 3 from J, leaving 17 bases between them. CDR3 protein: CSARRLTSSNYNEQFF. DNA of the CDR3: TGCAGTGCTAGACGATTAACTAGCAGTAACTACAATGAGCAGTTCTTC.

This clonotype was counted only a few times. The chain has TRBV3-1 and TRBJ1-1; the D gene is possibly TRBD1 (6 bases). With 2 bases removed from V and 1 base from J, the gap between germline ends came to 8 bases. Germline CDR1 and CDR2: LGHDT and YNNKEL (reference sequence). The CDR3 loop spans 14 amino acids. CDR3 region: CASSQRDKNTEAFF. DNA of the CDR3: TGTGCCAGCAGCCAACGGGACAAGAACACTGAAGCTTTCTTT.

This clonotype was seen a few times. The J gene is TRBJ2-2, the V gene TRBV7-9; TRBD2 agrees at 11 bases. The trim removed 5 bases at V and 7 bases at J, leaving 6 bases unmatched. The CDR3 runs 15 residues. Germline values: CDR1 SEHNR, CDR2 FQNEAQ (reference sequence). CDR3 sequence (DNA): TGTGCCAGCAGCCCTAGCGGGAGGAGGCACGGGGAGCTGTTTTTT. It translates to CASSPSGRRHGELFF. The whole variable domain, filled in from reference TRBV7-9 and TRBJ2-2, reads DTGVSQNPRHKITKRGQNVTFRCDPISEHNRLYWYRQTLGQGPEFLTYFQNEAQLEKSRLLSDRFSAERPKGSFSTLEIQRTEQGDSAMYLCASSPSGRRHGELFFGEGSRLTVL.

This clonotype turned up a few times. This rearrangement joins TRBV12-3 or TRBV12-4 to TRBJ1-2; D is ambiguous. The CDR3 sequence is 14 residues long. V was clipped by 1 base and J by 7 bases, with 13 bases between them. The CDR3 DNA is TGTGCCAGCAGTTTAGAAGGCAGGCCTTTTGGCTACACCTTC. Amino acid sequence: CASSLEGRPFGYTF.